This T cell receptor beta chain was observed in a study of T cells after yellow fever vaccination. This clonotype was observed a handful of times. The CDR3 length is 13 residues. Trimming took 6 bases from V and 6 from J; bases not matched to a gene: 5. Germline V gene lookup returns CDR1 SGHRS and CDR2 YFSETQ. One entry per CDR3 protein, called by TCRdb with MiXCR from the 5' RACE reads. The sample shows more than 300,000 distinct CDR3 sequences, around 4.3% of them seen only once. The sequence derives from a young man who received the YFV17D yellow fever vaccine. J is TRBJ2-5 and V is TRBV5-1, with 10 bases fitting TRBD1. Sequenced here: PBMCs, sampled 15 days after the yellow fever booster vaccination. Written as DNA, the CDR3 is TGCGCCAGCAAGGAGGGACAGGGGAAGACCCAGTACTTC. Its protein product is CASKEGQGKTQYF.